These T cell receptor beta chains were read from a single sample in a study of cytomegalovirus exposure and HLA in healthy donors. Data came from immunoSEQ multiplex PCR; TCRdb stores just in-frame clones and leaves some out. This sample yields fewer than 200,000 clones, of which roughly four fifths are seen a single time; around 1.9% belongs to the top ten. Sequencing was performed on PBMCs. The receptor set was obtained from a woman in her late teens or twenties in good health and CMV-seronegative. Both conserved end residues are trimmed from each CDR3.

cdr3_aa: ASSALAGLGSGANVLT
v_call: TRBV19
cdr3_length: 16
j_call: TRBJ2-6

cdr3_aa: ASSSLAGSGNEQF
v_call: TRBV27
cdr3_length: 13
j_call: TRBJ2-1

cdr3_aa: ASKTLVANTEAF
v_call: TRBV5-8
cdr3_length: 12
j_call: TRBJ1-1

cdr3_aa: ASSDHGVNTGELF
v_call: TRBV10-2
cdr3_length: 13
j_call: TRBJ2-2

cdr3_aa: ASSPWAGAQETQY
v_call: TRBV9
cdr3_length: 13
j_call: TRBJ2-5

cdr3_aa: ASSSGTSFVEQF
v_call: TRBV5-1
cdr3_length: 12
j_call: TRBJ2-1

cdr3_aa: ASRLLLAGETGELF
v_call: TRBV27
cdr3_length: 14
j_call: TRBJ2-2

cdr3_aa: ASSPSGSKNIQY
v_call: TRBV18
cdr3_length: 12
j_call: TRBJ2-4

cdr3_aa: ASSQFGFAEAF
v_call: TRBV23-1
cdr3_length: 11
j_call: TRBJ1-1

cdr3_aa: ASSPRDSDQPQH
v_call: TRBV4-1
cdr3_length: 12
j_call: TRBJ1-5

cdr3_aa: ASGPPLRREQKGREQF
v_call: TRBV28
cdr3_length: 16
j_call: TRBJ2-1

cdr3_aa: ASTERRQDNQPQH
v_call: TRBV19
cdr3_length: 13
j_call: TRBJ1-5

cdr3_aa: ASSDRGTFSNQPQH
v_call: TRBV6-6
cdr3_length: 14
j_call: TRBJ1-5

cdr3_aa: ASSLTVYSNQPQH
v_call: TRBV7-2
cdr3_length: 13
j_call: TRBJ1-5

cdr3_aa: ASSYSLRQDEAF
v_call: TRBV6-5
cdr3_length: 12
j_call: TRBJ1-1

cdr3_aa: ASRGQGAPYEQY
v_call: TRBV28
cdr3_length: 12
j_call: TRBJ2-7

cdr3_aa: ASSTRTGSYNEQF
v_call: TRBV11-3
cdr3_length: 13
j_call: TRBJ2-1